This T cell receptor beta chain was obtained from a study of T cells after posttransplantation cyclophosphamide. Sequencing used immunoSEQ multiplex PCR; TCRdb keeps in-frame clones, though not all of them. This sample has around 37,000 clones, with roughly 78% found just once. Cyclophosphamide on days +3 and +4 followed busulfan-fludarabine conditioning and a marrow graft. V was clipped by 3 bases and J by 3 bases; unmatched bases: 9. Germline loops: CDR1 SGHNT, CDR2 YENEEA. The CDR3 runs to 16 residues. The TCR sequence derives from a female patient aged 40-49 years who received an allogeneic stem cell transplant from a related donor, was CMV-positive, and had no GVHD. A subset of T cells may come from the graft donor. This rearrangement joins TRBV11-3 to TRBJ2-5, with 8 nucleotides matching TRBD2. Sequencing used CD4+ T cells sorted from blood, obtained roughly 250 weeks after a stem cell transplant with posttransplant cyclophosphamide. CDR3 amino acids: CASSLGSRGAEETQYF. CDR3 sequence (DNA): TGTGCCAGCAGCTTGGGTTCGCGGGGGGCCGAAGAGACCCAGTACTTC.